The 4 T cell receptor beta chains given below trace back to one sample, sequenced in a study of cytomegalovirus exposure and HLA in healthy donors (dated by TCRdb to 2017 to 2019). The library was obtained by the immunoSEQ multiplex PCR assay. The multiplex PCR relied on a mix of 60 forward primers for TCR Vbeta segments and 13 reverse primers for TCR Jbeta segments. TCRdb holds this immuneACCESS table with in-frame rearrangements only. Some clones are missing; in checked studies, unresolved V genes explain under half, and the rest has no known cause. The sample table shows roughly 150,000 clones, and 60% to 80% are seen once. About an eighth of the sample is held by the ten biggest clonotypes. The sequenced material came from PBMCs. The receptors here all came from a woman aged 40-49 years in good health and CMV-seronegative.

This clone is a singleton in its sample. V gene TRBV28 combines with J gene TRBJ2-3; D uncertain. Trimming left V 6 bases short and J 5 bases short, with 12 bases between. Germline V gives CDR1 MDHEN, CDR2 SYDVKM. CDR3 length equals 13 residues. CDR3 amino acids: CASSKARGDTQYF. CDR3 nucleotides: TGTGCCAGCAGCAAAGCTCGTGGAGATACGCAGTATTTT.

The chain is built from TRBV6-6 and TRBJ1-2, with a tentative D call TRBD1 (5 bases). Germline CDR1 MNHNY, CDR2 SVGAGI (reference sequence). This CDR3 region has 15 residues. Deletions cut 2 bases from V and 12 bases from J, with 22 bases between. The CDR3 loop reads CASSYGSGIVSLDTF. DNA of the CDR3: TGTGCCAGCAGTTACGGATCAGGGATAGTTAGTTTGGACACCTTC.

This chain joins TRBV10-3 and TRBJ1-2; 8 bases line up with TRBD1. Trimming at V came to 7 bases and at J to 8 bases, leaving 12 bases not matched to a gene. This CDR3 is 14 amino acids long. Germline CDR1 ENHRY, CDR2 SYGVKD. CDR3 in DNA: TGTGCCATCACCATGACAGGGGAGAATAGAGGCTACACCTTC. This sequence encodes CAITMTGENRGYTF.

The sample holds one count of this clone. In DNA form, the CDR3 reads TGTGCCAGCAGTTACAGCGGGAGGGCCGGGTACGAGCAGTACTTC. Its protein product is CASSYSGRAGYEQYF. The chain combines TRBV27 with TRBJ2-7; 10 bases agree with TRBD2. This CDR3 has 15 amino acids. Germline CDR1 MNHEY, CDR2 SMNVEV (reference sequence). With 4 bases clipped from V and 4 bases from J, the junction kept 7 bases outside the gene matches.